This T cell receptor beta chain was retrieved from a study of cytomegalovirus exposure and HLA in healthy donors. The CDR3 totals 17 residues. After removal of 0 bases from V and 2 bases from J, the junction contained 9 bases not matched to a gene. CDR1 and CDR2 (germline): SGHVS, FQNEAQ. Study-wide points: As immune exposure information, only CMV serostatus was available. Follow-up analysis later connected one missense variant in DCLRE1C with trimming of TCR beta V- and J-genes. Evidence from a later analysis indicated that most CMV-associated TCR beta chains looked HLA-restricted. The listing of 160 or so TCR beta chains classed them as cytomegalovirus-associated.

This clone was seen a few times. Its target is not known. PCR primers comprised 60 Vbeta and 13 Jbeta primers. Generated by immunoSEQ multiplex PCR, the TCRdb table keeps only in-frame clones and is missing some. The sample consists of around 140,000 clones, approximately 81% of them appearing once. The sequence was collected from a male donor in good health and CMV-seronegative. The J gene is TRBJ2-7, the V gene TRBV7-8; 8 nucleotides align to TRBD2. The source material was PBMCs. In DNA, the CDR3 is TGTGCCAGCAGCTTAGCTAACAGCGGGAGATTCACCTACGAGCAGTACTTC. Its protein product is CASSLANSGRFTYEQYF.